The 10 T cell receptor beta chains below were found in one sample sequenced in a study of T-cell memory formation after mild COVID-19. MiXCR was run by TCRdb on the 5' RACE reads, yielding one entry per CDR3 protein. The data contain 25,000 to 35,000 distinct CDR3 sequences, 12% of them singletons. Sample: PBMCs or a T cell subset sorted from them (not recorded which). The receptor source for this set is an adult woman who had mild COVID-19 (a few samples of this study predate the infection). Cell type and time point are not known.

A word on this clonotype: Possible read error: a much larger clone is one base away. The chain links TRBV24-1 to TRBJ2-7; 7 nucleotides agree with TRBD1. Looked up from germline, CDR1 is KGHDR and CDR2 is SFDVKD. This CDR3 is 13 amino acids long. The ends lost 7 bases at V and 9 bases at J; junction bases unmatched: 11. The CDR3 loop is CATSEPGQPVQYF. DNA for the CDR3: TGTGCCACCAGCGAGCCGGGACAGCCCGTGCAGTACTTC.

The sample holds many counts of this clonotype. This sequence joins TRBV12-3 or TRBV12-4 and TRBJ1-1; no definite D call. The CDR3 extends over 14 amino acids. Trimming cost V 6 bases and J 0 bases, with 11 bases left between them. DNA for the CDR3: TGTGCCAGCAGGCTCAGTGACATGAACACTGAAGCTTTCTTT. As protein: CASRLSDMNTEAFF.

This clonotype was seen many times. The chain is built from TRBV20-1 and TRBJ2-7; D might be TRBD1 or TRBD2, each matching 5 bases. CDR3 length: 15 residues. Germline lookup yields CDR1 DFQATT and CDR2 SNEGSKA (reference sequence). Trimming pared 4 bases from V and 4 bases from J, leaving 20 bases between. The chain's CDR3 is CSATRGVSETYEQYF. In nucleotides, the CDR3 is TGCAGTGCTACTCGGGGCGTGAGCGAGACTTACGAGCAGTACTTC.

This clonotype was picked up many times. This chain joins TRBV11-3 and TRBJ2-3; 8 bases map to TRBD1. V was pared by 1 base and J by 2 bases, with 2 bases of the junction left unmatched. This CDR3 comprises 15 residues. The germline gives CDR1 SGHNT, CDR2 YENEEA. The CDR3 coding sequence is TGTGCCAGCAGCTTAGGGACAGGGACCACAGATACGCAGTATTTT. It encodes CASSLGTGTTDTQYF.

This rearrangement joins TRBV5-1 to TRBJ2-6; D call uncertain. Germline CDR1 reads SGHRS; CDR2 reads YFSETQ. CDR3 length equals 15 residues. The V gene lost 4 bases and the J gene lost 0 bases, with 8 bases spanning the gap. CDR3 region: CASSPTDSGANVLTF. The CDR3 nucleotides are TGCGCCAGCAGCCCTACAGACTCTGGGGCCAACGTCCTGACTTTC. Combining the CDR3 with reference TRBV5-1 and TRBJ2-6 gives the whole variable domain KAGVTQTPRYLIKTRGQQVTLSCSPISGHRSVSWYQQTPGQGLQFLFEYFSETQRNKGNFPGRFSGRQFSNSRSEMNVSTLELGDSALYLCASSPTDSGANVLTFGAGSRLTVL.

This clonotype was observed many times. This chain's CDR3 is CASSPRFVEQYF. The CDR3 DNA reads TGTGCCAGCAGCCCTAGATTCGTCGAGCAGTACTTC. V gene TRBV7-9 combines with J gene TRBJ2-7; no firm D call. The CDR3 spans 12 residues. The V gene's germline CDR1 is SEHNR and CDR2 FQNEAQ (reference sequence). The V gene lost 5 bases and the J gene lost 6 bases, with 11 bases spanning the gap.

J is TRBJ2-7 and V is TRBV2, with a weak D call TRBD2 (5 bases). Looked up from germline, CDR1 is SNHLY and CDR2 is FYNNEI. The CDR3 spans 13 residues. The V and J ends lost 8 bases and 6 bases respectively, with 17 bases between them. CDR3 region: CASSIQLDLEQYV. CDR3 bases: TGTGCCAGCTCGATTCAACTAGATCTCGAGCAGTACGTC.

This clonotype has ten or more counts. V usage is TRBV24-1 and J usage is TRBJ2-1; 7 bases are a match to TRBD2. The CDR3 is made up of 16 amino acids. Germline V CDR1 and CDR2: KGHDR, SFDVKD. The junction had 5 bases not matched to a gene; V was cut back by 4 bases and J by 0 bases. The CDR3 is CATSDPTGGSYNEQFF. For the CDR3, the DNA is TGTGCCACCAGTGACCCCACGGGAGGCTCCTACAATGAGCAGTTCTTC.

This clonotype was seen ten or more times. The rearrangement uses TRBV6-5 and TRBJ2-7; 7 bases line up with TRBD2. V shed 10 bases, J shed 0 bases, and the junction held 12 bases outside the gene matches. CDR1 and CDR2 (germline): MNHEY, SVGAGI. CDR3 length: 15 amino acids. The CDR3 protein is CATRRGEENSYEQYF. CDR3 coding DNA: TGTGCCACGAGACGGGGGGAGGAAAACTCCTACGAGCAGTACTTC.

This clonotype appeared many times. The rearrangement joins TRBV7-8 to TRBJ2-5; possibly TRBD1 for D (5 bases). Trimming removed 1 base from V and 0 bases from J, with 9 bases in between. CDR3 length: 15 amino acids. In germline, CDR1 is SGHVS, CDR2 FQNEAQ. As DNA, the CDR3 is TGTGCCAGCAGCTTAGTGGGCAGGGACCAAGAGACCCAGTACTTC. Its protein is CASSLVGRDQETQYF.